This T cell receptor (beta chain) was recovered during a study of metastatic and nonmetastatic thyroid tumors. For the study at large: Both malignant and benign thyroid patients supplied peripheral blood and tumor or nodule tissue samples, across which the repertoires of these patients were then compared.

TCRdb reprocessed the PCR reads via MiXCR. The sample consists of 25,000 to 35,000 clones, around 15% of them appearing once. No treatment of any kind had been given to any patient before thyroid surgery. Findings of the study overall: Across blood and tumor, TCR beta diversity in malignant thyroid tumors was reportedly significantly higher than in benign nodules.

Trimming stripped 3 bases from V and 1 base from J, with 13 bases between. In germline, CDR1 is SGHAT, CDR2 FQNNGV. This CDR3 region has 16 residues. There are many counts of this clone. Its antigen is unknown. J is TRBJ1-3 and V is TRBV11-2; D is undetermined. This sequence was found in a female donor with papillary thyroid cancer or a benign thyroid nodule (not recorded which). Some clones in this sample may be carry-over from other donors' samples. Sequencing was carried out using blood. CDR3 protein: CASSFGSGRSGNTIYF. The CDR3 coding sequence is TGTGCCAGCAGCTTTGGCTCAGGAAGGTCTGGAAACACCATATATTTT. The full variable domain, rest sourced from reference TRBV11-2 and TRBJ1-3, is EAGVAQSPRYKIIEKRQSVAFWCNPISGHATLYWYQQILGQGPKLLIQFQNNGVVDDSQLPKDRFSAERLKGVDSTLKIQPAKLEDSAVYLCASSFGSGRSGNTIYFGEGSWLTVV.